Each of the 13 T cell receptor beta chains below was sequenced from the same sample in a study of blood T cell repertoires in COVID-19. Generated by immunoSEQ multiplex PCR, the TCRdb table keeps only in-frame clones and is missing some. This sample has 200,000 to 300,000 clones, with approximately 89% found just once. Sample: peripheral blood. These receptors originate from a man aged 40-50 years who had recovered from COVID-19.

The chain has TRBV6-5 and TRBJ2-7; 9 nucleotides line up with TRBD1. The CDR3 runs to 13 residues. V dropped 6 bases and J dropped 7; count of bases not matched to a gene: 7. Germline CDR1 MNHEY, CDR2 SVGAGI. CDR3 sequence (DNA): TGTGCCAGCAGACAAGGGACAGGGAATGAGCAGTACTTC. This sequence encodes CASRQGTGNEQYF.

The V gene is TRBV9, the J gene TRBJ1-5; D unresolved. The germline V and J ends were trimmed by 2 bases and 3 bases, with 9 bases remaining between them. Germline CDR1 and CDR2: SGDLS and YYNGEE. The length of the CDR3 is 14 residues. The CDR3 protein is CASSVGWNNQPQHF. The CDR3 DNA follows: TGTGCCAGCAGCGTGGGCTGGAACAATCAGCCCCAGCATTTT.

V and J are TRBV5-6 and TRBJ1-2, with D unclear. Between the trimmed V and J ends, which lost 0 bases and 4 bases, there was a span of 7 bases. The germline V gene has CDR1 SGHDT and CDR2 YYEEEE. The CDR3 is made up of 13 amino acids. CDR3 sequence (DNA): TGTGCCAGCAGCTTGGCCCATAGCTATGGCTACACCTTC. It translates to CASSLAHSYGYTF. The full variable domain, completed using reference TRBV5-6 and TRBJ1-2, is DAGVTQSPTHLIKTRGQQVTLRCSPKSGHDTVSWYQQALGQGPQFIFQYYEEEERQRGNFPDRFSGHQFPNYSSELNVNALLLGDSALYLCASSLAHSYGYTFGSGTRLTVV.

V gene TRBV6-2 or TRBV6-3 combines with J gene TRBJ2-2, with D perhaps matching TRBD2 (5 bases). Germline V gene data show CDR1 as MNHEY and CDR2 as SVGEGT. Trimming left V 6 bases short and J 1 base short, with 12 bases between. The CDR3 runs to 15 residues. As DNA, the CDR3 is TGTGCCAGCAGCGAGGGTTCAGAGAACACCGGGGAGCTGTTTTTT. Translation: CASSEGSENTGELFF.

V and J are TRBV2 and TRBJ2-5, with D tentatively TRBD2 (7 bases). The CDR3 spans 16 residues. Trimming cost V 5 bases and J 3 bases, with 19 bases left between them. Germline CDR1 SNHLY, CDR2 FYNNEI. In DNA form, the CDR3 reads TGTGCCAGCAGTCGGTGGGGGGGGCCTTTAAAAGAGACCCAGTACTTC. The encoded protein is CASSRWGGPLKETQYF.

The V call is TRBV3-1 (or the pseudogene TRBV3-2), the J call TRBJ2-1, with D maybe TRBD1 (6 bases). Germline V lookup: CDR1 LGHDT, CDR2 YNNKEL (reference sequence). This CDR3 is built from 16 residues. Trimming took 4 bases from V and 0 from J, leaving 13 bases between them. CDR3 region: CASSRVSGDSYNEQFF. The CDR3 DNA reads as TGTGCCAGCAGCCGGGTTTCAGGGGACTCCTACAATGAGCAGTTCTTC.

The chain carries TRBV18 and TRBJ2-7; 10 nucleotides line up with TRBD1. The CDR3 loop spans 15 amino acids. Germline CDR1 and CDR2: KGHSH and LQKENI. Trimming took 4 bases from V and 4 from J; bases not matched to a gene: 7. CDR3 DNA sequence: TGTGCCAGCTCACGACCGGGACAGGGGATATACGAGCAGTACTTC. Its protein product is CASSRPGQGIYEQYF.

The chain has TRBV24-1 and TRBJ2-2, with a tentative D call TRBD1 (6 bases). V lost 10 bases and J lost 6, with 11 bases in between. Germline V CDR1 and CDR2: KGHDR, SFDVKD. The CDR3 is 12 amino acids. CDR3 in amino acids: CATDSLSGELFF. CDR3 nucleotides: TGTGCCACGGACAGCCTATCCGGGGAGCTGTTTTTT.

V gene TRBV28 combines with J gene TRBJ1-1; TRBD1 matches 7 bases. Germline CDR1 MDHEN, CDR2 SYDVKM. Losses at the gene ends were 1 base for V and 2 bases for J; bases not matched to a gene: 4. The CDR3 has 15 residues. The CDR3 here is CASSLYTGENTEAFF. CDR3 coding DNA: TGTGCCAGCAGTTTATATACAGGGGAAAACACTGAAGCTTTCTTT.

The rearrangement uses TRBV6-1 and TRBJ2-3; D ambiguous. The CDR3 totals 17 residues. Germline CDR1 MNHNS, CDR2 SASEGT. Trimming left V 1 base short and J 2 bases short, with 16 bases between. The CDR3 nucleotides read TGTGCCAGCAGTGAAGGGGCAGGCGTCGCGTACACAGATACGCAGTATTTT. Amino acids: CASSEGAGVAYTDTQYF.

The chain joins TRBV11-3 to TRBJ2-1, with D unresolved. The CDR3 consists of 13 residues. Germline lookup yields CDR1 SGHNT and CDR2 YENEEA. The germline V and J ends were trimmed by 5 bases and 0 bases, with 5 bases remaining between them. In nucleotides, the CDR3 is TGTGCCAGCAGCCGGAGCTCCTACAATGAGCAGTTCTTC. Translating it yields CASSRSSYNEQFF.

This clone was counted only a few times. CDR3 bases: TGTGCCAGCAGTTACGTCGCCGGGGAGCTGTTTTTT. Translation gives CASSYVAGELFF. The J gene is TRBJ2-2, the V gene TRBV6-2 or TRBV6-3; no definite D call. The CDR3 is made up of 12 amino acids. V was cut by 2 bases and J by 6 bases, with 4 bases left in between. Per germline, CDR1 MNHEY and CDR2 SVGEGT.

V is TRBV27 and J is TRBJ1-2, with unresolved D. Trimming removed 5 bases from V and 4 bases from J, with 8 bases in between. The germline CDR1 and CDR2 sequences are MNHEY and SMNVEV (reference sequence). The CDR3 contains 12 residues. CDR3 coding DNA: TGTGCCAGCAGTCCCGAGGGCTATGGCTACACCTTC. This codes for CASSPEGYGYTF.